The 5 T cell receptor beta chains listed next were all sequenced from one sample in a study of blood T cells in healthy people across ages. A sample-barcoded 5' primer and a J-beta primer mix were used in a second PCR of roughly 7 to 11 cycles. TCRdb used MiXCR to reprocess the 5' RACE reads, holding one entry per CDR3 protein. The repertoire consists of about 670,000 distinct CDR3 sequences, with around 38% occurring once and the leading ten covering around 30%. The sequencing input was blood. These receptors all come from a man older than 75 in good health.

The chain combines TRBV11-1 with TRBJ1-1; perhaps TRBD1 as D (6 bases). Per germline, CDR1 SGHAT and CDR2 FQDESV (reference sequence). V lost 4 bases to trimming and J lost 4 bases, with 16 bases between them. This CDR3 has 15 amino acids. The chain's CDR3 is CASSSQGQSITEAFF. The CDR3 nucleotides are TGTGCCAGCAGCTCCCAAGGACAGAGCATCACTGAAGCTTTCTTT.

This clonotype came up a few times. The chain combines TRBV6-2 or TRBV6-3 with TRBJ2-5; possible D gene TRBD1, 5 bases. V lost 6 bases and J lost 5, with 19 bases in between. CDR1 is MNHEY, CDR2 SVGEGT, per germline. This CDR3 is built from 15 residues. This chain's CDR3 is CASSPRTQGGETQYF. CDR3 nucleotides: TGTGCCAGCAGCCCGCGGACCCAGGGTGGGGAGACCCAGTACTTC.

Of note for this clonotype: One end of the junction is discordant with germline, which a read error may explain. J is TRBJ2-5 and V is TRBV14, with 7 bases lining up with TRBD2. The germline gives CDR1 SGHDN, CDR2 FVKESK. This CDR3 region has 16 residues. CDR3 amino acids: CASSPLKGGEGEAQYF. The DNA for the CDR3 is TGTGCCAGCAGCCCCCTAAAGGGAGGGGAGGGAGAGGCCCAGTACTTC.

This clonotype was detected only a few times. V and J are TRBV4-2 and TRBJ1-2; D unclear. The germline V and J ends were trimmed by 0 bases and 7 bases, with 9 bases remaining between them. The germline gives CDR1 LGHNA, CDR2 YNFKEQ. The CDR3 spans 13 residues. Written as DNA, the CDR3 is TGTGCCAGCAGCCAAGACGGCCTAACTGGCTACACCTTC. Amino acids: CASSQDGLTGYTF.

There are a few counts of this clonotype. The chain employs TRBV7-2 and TRBJ2-1, with D tentatively TRBD2 (7 bases). The ends were cut back, 1 base at V and 7 bases at J, with 17 bases in the middle. The CDR3 is made up of 16 amino acids. Germline values: CDR1 SGHTA, CDR2 FQGNSA. The CDR3 region is CASSLVSGGRRNEQFF. In DNA, the CDR3 is TGTGCCAGCAGCTTAGTGTCCGGGGGGCGAAGGAATGAGCAGTTCTTC.